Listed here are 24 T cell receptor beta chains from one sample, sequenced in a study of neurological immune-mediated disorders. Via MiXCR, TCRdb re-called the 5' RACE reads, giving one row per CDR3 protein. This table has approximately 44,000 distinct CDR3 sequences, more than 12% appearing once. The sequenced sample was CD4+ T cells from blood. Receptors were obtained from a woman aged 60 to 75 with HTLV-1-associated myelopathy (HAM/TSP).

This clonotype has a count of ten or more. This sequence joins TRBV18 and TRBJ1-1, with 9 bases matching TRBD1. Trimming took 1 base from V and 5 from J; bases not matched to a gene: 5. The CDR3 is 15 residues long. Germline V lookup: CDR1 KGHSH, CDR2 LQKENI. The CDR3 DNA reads TGTGCCAGCTCACCACGACAGGGGGACGGAACTGAAGCTTTCTTT. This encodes CASSPRQGDGTEAFF. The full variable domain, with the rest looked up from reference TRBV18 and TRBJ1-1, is NAGVMQNPRHLVRRRGQEARLRCSPMKGHSHVYWYRQLPEEGLKFMVYLQKENIIDESGMPKERFSAEFPKEGPSILRIQQVVRGDSAAYFCASSPRQGDGTEAFFGQGTRLTVV.

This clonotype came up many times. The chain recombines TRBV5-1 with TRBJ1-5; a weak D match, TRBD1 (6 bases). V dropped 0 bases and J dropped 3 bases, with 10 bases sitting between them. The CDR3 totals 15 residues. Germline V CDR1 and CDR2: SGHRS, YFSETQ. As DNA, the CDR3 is TGCGCCAGCAGCTTGGGAGGACAGATCAATCAGCCCCAGCATTTT. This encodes CASSLGGQINQPQHF.

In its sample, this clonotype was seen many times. The CDR3 DNA is TGTGCCATCCGACAGGGAGAAAATCAGCCCCAGCATTTT. Its protein product is CAIRQGENQPQHF. This rearrangement joins TRBV10-3 to TRBJ1-5; 7 positions agree with TRBD1. The junction had 5 bases not matched to a gene; V was cut back by 8 bases and J by 4 bases. From germline, CDR1 is ENHRY and CDR2 SYGVKD. This CDR3 is built from 13 residues.

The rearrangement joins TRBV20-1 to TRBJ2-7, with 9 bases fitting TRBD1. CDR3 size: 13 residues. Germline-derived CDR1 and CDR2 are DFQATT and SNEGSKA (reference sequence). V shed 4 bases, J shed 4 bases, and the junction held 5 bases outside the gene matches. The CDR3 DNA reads TGCAGTGCTACCTGGGACAGGGTTTACGAGCAGTACTTC. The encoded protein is CSATWDRVYEQYF.

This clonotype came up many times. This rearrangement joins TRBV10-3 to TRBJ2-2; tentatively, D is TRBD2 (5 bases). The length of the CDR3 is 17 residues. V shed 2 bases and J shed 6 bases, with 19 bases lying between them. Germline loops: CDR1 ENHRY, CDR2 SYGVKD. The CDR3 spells CAISEGPPSPSAGELFF. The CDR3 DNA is TGTGCCATCAGTGAGGGTCCTCCTAGCCCGAGTGCCGGGGAGCTGTTTTTT.

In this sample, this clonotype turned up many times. Here the CDR3 DNA reads TGCAGTGCTGGACCCCGGGGTGGGCCTGGAGAGACCCAGTACTTC. Its translation: CSAGPRGGPGETQYF. The rearrangement joins TRBV20-1 to TRBJ2-5; possible D gene TRBD2, 5 bases. The germline V gene encodes CDR1 DFQATT and CDR2 SNEGSKA (reference sequence). This CDR3 comprises 15 residues. Between the trimmed V and J ends, which lost 5 bases and 4 bases, there was a span of 20 bases.

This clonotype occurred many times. The CDR3 sequence is CASSQIGVRTEAFF. The CDR3 DNA follows: TGTGCCAGCAGCCAAATCGGGGTCCGCACTGAAGCTTTCTTT. This chain uses TRBV14 with TRBJ1-1; D not resolved. The length of the CDR3 is 14 residues. Trimming pared 2 bases from V and 4 bases from J, leaving 11 bases between. Germline V lookup: CDR1 SGHDN, CDR2 FVKESK.

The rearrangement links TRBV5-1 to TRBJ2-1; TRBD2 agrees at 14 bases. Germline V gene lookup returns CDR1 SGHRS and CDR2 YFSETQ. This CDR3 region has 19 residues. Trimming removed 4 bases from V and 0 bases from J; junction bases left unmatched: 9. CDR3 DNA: TGCGCCAGCAGCCGCTGGACTAGCGGGGGGTCCGTCTCCTACAATGAGCAGTTCTTC. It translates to CASSRWTSGGSVSYNEQFF.

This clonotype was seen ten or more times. CDR3 DNA: TGTGCCACCAGCAGGGAGCACACAGATACGCAGTATTTT. Protein product: CATSREHTDTQYF. The J gene is TRBJ2-3, the V gene TRBV15; no clear D gene. The CDR3 runs 13 residues. Germline lookup yields CDR1 LNHNV and CDR2 YYDKDF (reference sequence). V lost 3 bases, J lost 2 bases, and 6 bases lay in between.

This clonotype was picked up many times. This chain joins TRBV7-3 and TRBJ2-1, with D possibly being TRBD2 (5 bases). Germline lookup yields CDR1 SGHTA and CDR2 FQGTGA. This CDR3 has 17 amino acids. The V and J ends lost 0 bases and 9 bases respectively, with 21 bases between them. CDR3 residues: CASSLTSLPTRAGEQFF. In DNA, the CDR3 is TGTGCCAGCAGCTTAACGAGCCTACCCACTAGGGCGGGTGAGCAGTTCTTC.

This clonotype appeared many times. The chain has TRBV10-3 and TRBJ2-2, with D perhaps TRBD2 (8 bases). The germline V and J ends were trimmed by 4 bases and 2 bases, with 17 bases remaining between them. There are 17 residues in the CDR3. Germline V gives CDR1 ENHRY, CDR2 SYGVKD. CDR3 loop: CAISGRGGTANTGELFF. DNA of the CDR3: TGTGCCATCAGTGGCCGGGGGGGGACAGCCAACACCGGGGAGCTGTTTTTT.

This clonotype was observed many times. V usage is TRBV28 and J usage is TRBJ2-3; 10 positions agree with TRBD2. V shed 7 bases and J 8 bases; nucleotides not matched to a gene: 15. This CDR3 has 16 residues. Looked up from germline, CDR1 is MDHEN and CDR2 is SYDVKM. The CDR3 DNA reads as TGTGCCAGCAACACCGCGGGGATAGCGGGGGGCCGTACGCAGTATTTT. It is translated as CASNTAGIAGGRTQYF.

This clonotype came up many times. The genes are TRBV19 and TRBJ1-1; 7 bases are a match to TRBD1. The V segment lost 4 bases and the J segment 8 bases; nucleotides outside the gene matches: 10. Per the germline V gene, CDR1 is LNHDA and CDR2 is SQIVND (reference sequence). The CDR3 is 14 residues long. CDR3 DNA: TGTGCCAGTAGTACTCGGACAGGTGGTCTAGAAGCTTTCTTT. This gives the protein CASSTRTGGLEAFF.

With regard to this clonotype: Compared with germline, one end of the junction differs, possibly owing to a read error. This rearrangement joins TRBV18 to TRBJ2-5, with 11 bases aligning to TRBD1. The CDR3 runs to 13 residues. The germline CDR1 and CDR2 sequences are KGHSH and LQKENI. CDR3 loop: CVSSPGQGVTQYF. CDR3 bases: TGTGTCAGCTCACCGGGACAGGGGGTAACCCAGTACTTC.

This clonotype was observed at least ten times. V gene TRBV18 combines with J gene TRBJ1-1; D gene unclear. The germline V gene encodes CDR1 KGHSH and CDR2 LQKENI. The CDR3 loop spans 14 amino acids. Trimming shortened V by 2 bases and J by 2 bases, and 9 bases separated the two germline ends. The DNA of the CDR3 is TGTGCCAGCTCACCAGAAATGGACAACACTGAAGCTTTCTTT. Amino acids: CASSPEMDNTEAFF.

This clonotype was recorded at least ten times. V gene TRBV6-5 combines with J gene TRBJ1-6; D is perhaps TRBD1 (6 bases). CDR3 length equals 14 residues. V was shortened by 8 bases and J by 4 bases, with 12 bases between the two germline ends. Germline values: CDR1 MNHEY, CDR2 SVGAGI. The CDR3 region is CASRRGEYNSPLHF. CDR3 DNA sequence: TGTGCCAGCCGCAGGGGCGAATATAATTCACCCCTCCACTTT.

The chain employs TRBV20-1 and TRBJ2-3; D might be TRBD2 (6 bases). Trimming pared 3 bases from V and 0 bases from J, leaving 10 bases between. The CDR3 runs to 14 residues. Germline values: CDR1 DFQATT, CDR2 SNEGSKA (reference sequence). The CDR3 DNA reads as TGCAGTGCTAGGCCTAGCGTTAGCACAGATACGCAGTATTTT. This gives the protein CSARPSVSTDTQYF.

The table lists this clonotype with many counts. CDR3 sequence reads: CSARANRVNEKLFF. The CDR3 nucleotides are TGCAGTGCTAGAGCCAACAGGGTTAATGAAAAACTGTTTTTT. The V gene is TRBV20-1, the J gene TRBJ1-4; D might be TRBD1 (6 bases). V shed 1 base and J shed 4 bases, with 10 bases lying between them. Germline lookup yields CDR1 DFQATT and CDR2 SNEGSKA (reference sequence). The CDR3 length is 14 residues.

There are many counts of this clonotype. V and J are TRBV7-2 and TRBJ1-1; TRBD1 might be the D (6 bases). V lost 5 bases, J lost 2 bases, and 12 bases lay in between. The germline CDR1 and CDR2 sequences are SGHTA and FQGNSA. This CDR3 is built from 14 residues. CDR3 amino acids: CASSRPGVNTEAFF. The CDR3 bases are TGTGCCAGCAGCCGTCCAGGGGTTAACACTGAAGCTTTCTTT.

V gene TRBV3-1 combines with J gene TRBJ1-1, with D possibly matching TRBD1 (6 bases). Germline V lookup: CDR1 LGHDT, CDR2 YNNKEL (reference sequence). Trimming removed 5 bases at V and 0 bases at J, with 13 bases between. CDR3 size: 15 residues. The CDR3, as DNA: TGTGCCAGCAGCGCCTGGACAGAGCTGAACACTGAAGCTTTCTTT. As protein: CASSAWTELNTEAFF.

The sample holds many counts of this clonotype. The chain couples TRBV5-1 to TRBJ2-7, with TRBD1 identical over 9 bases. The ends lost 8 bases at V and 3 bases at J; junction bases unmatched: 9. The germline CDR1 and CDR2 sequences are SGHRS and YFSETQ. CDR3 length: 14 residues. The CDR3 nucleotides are TGCGCCAGTTCATACCGGGACAGGGACTACGAGCAGTACTTC. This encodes CASSYRDRDYEQYF.

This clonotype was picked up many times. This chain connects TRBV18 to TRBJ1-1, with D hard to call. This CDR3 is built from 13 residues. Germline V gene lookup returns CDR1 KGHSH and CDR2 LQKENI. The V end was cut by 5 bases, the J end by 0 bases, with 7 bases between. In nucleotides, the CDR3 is TGTGCCAGCTCAATATGGGTGAACACTGAAGCTTTCTTT. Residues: CASSIWVNTEAFF. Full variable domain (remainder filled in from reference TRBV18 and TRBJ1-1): NAGVMQNPRHLVRRRGQEARLRCSPMKGHSHVYWYRQLPEEGLKFMVYLQKENIIDESGMPKERFSAEFPKEGPSILRIQQVVRGDSAAYFCASSIWVNTEAFFGQGTRLTVV.

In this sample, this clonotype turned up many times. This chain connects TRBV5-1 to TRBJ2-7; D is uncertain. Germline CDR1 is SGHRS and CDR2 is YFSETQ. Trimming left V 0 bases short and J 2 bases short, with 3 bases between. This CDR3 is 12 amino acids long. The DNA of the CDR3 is TGCGCCAGCAGCTTGGCCCCCTACGAGCAGTACTTC. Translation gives CASSLAPYEQYF.

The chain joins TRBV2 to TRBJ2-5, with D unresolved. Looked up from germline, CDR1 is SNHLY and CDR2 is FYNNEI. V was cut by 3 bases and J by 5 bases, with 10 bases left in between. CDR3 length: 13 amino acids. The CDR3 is CASSENSMETQYF. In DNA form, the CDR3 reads TGTGCCAGCAGTGAGAATAGCATGGAGACCCAGTACTTC.